Listed below are T cell receptor beta chains from one sample, sequenced in a study of blood T cell repertoires in COVID-19. This table comes from immunoSEQ multiplex PCR, and its TCRdb copy is limited to in-frame clones, with some not included. Counted here are about 210,000 clones, approximately 90% occurring once; the ten biggest clones make up 5.5% to 8%. Sequencing was performed on peripheral blood. Receptors were obtained from a man aged 60 to 75 who had recovered from COVID-19. CDR3s include the opening cysteine and the closing phenylalanine or tryptophan. A D gene is named only where the DNA matches it firmly. Some rows mark clone size as missing; the rest say once, few, many or name a class of expanded clone.

TRBD2	.	TRBV4-2	CASSPGLETDTQYF
TRBD1	.	TRBV5-8	CASSPRDSSYEQYF
.	.	TRBV29-1	CSVGRLLQETQYF
TRBD1	.	TRBV5-1	CASSSRQGLDEQYF
TRBD1	.	TRBV28	CASSLAGGEQFF
TRBD2	.	TRBV18	CASSPTRLAINEQFF
.	.	TRBV5-1	CASSEQGGDYGYTF
.	.	TRBV14	CASSQEGAFGGELFF
.	once	TRBV9	CASSVAAGSDPQHF
TRBD2	few	TRBV7-2	CASSLPSGSVDTQYF
TRBD1	.	TRBV3-1/TRBV3-2	CASSGQGKIEGYTF
.	.	TRBV30	CAWRAGETQYF
.	.	TRBV5-5	CASSLSLAETQYF
TRBD2	.	TRBV7-3	CASIGLAAPNEQFF
TRBD1	.	TRBV30	CAWSAGQGASGSYNEQFF
.	.	TRBV12-3/TRBV12-4	CASGIQETQYF
TRBD2	.	TRBV4-2	CASSQAVAGKETQYF
TRBD1	.	TRBV6-6	CASGLRDRIDF
TRBD2	.	TRBV7-6	CATSAGVAGGLTYEQYF
.	once	TRBV7-9	CASSLGGSPSGNTIYF
TRBD1	.	TRBV18	CASSPLSLSGGDSYYGYTF
.	.	TRBV5-4	CASSLAREDEQFF
.	.	TRBV19	CASSLRRDRANYGYTF
.	.	TRBV7-9	CASSLGTTTEAFF
TRBD2	.	TRBV5-1	CASSASGAGSYNEQFF
TRBD1	once	TRBV19	CASRGTGRDTDTQYF
TRBD1	.	TRBV5-4	CASSFPSGTGNTGYTF
.	.	TRBV14	CASSRVEGQPQHF
.	once	TRBV4-2	CASSRLVISYNEQFF
.	.	TRBV29-1	CSVSQGITYNEQFF
.	.	TRBV20-1	CSAAGETEAFF
.	.	TRBV12-5	CASGPFVGELFF
TRBD1	.	TRBV5-8	CASSRTGAGYGYTF
.	few	TRBV5-1	CASSFQGSTEAFF
TRBD2	.	TRBV7-9	CASSSVAGVWNEQFF
TRBD2	.	TRBV5-5	CASSLRGGADNEQFF
.	.	TRBV10-2	CASLGKRGQMNTEAFF
.	.	TRBV4-3	CASSPQGNYGYTF
.	.	TRBV6-5	CASTHPGALDEQFF
TRBD1	.	TRBV18	CASSPTTQGPNTEAFF
TRBD1	few	TRBV14	CASSQGDRVYEQYF
TRBD1	.	TRBV27	CASSFWGQGIDEQFF
.	.	TRBV12-2	CASRLARNGQVKDGYTF
.	.	TRBV19	CASSISNTPPGTF
.	.	TRBV5-1	CASSRDSYYEQYF
.	.	TRBV18	CASSPRESGELFF
TRBD1	.	TRBV5-6	CASSFLQGYSYEQYF
.	once	TRBV5-1	CASRERANQETQYF